The 32 T cell receptor beta chains reported below all come from one sample, sequenced in a study of a mutant IDH1 vaccine in newly diagnosed glioma. Here immunoSEQ multiplex PCR was the method, and the copy in TCRdb shows in-frame clones only, minus some. The repertoire consists of 40,000 or so clones, with 70% to 90% occurring once and the leading ten covering around 1.8%. Time point denoted: week 5, during vaccination. Doses comprised 300 ug of mutant IDH1 20-mer peptide each, plus topical imiquimod. These receptors lack a known antigen. The material was PBMCs, obtained from a glioma patient whose treatment included an IDH1 peptide vaccine. The receptors were gathered from a man aged 40-50 years with glioma.

V gene TRBV9 combines with J gene TRBJ1-2; D is ambiguous. Trimming removed 0 bases at V and 0 bases at J, with 12 bases between. The CDR3 extends over 16 amino acids. Germline V gene data show CDR1 as SGDLS and CDR2 as YYNGEE. CDR3 region: CASSVGQARANYGYTF. The CDR3 nucleotides read TGTGCCAGCAGCGTAGGCCAGGCTAGAGCTAACTATGGCTACACCTTC.

The J gene is TRBJ1-2, the V gene TRBV7-2; the D gene is possibly TRBD1 (5 bases). In germline, CDR1 is SGHTA, CDR2 FQGNSA. V was shortened by 3 bases and J by 6 bases, with 14 bases between the two germline ends. The CDR3 totals 14 residues. CDR3 DNA sequence: TGTGCCAGCAGCTTCCCGGGACTCCCGAATGGCTACACCTTC. Amino acids: CASSFPGLPNGYTF.

The gene calls are TRBV20-1 and TRBJ2-2; D assignment may be TRBD1 or TRBD2 (6 bases each). V dropped 7 bases and J dropped 15 bases, with 12 bases sitting between them. Per germline, CDR1 DFQATT and CDR2 SNEGSKA (reference sequence). The CDR3 spans 9 residues. CDR3 DNA sequence: TGCAGTGAAAGAGGGGGGTTGTTTTTT. It translates to CSERGGLFF.

The rearrangement joins TRBV7-9 to TRBJ2-2; 10 bases are shared with TRBD2. The CDR3 has 16 amino acids. The ends lost 5 bases at V and 1 base at J; junction bases unmatched: 4. Germline CDR1 reads SEHNR; CDR2 reads FQNEAQ (reference sequence). CDR3 sequence reads: CASSSRTSGNTGELFF. The DNA of the CDR3 is TGTGCCAGCAGCAGCAGGACTAGCGGGAACACCGGGGAGCTGTTTTTT. The full variable domain, its missing parts supplied by reference TRBV7-9 and TRBJ2-2, is DTGVSQNPRHKITKRGQNVTFRCDPISEHNRLYWYRQTLGQGPEFLTYFQNEAQLEKSRLLSDRFSAERPKGSFSTLEIQRTEQGDSAMYLCASSSRTSGNTGELFFGEGSRLTVL.

V is TRBV27 and J is TRBJ1-1; weak D call: TRBD1 (5 bases). Trimming removed 6 bases from V and 1 base from J, with 12 bases in between. Germline V CDR1 and CDR2: MNHEY, SMNVEV (reference sequence). The CDR3 runs 14 residues. CDR3 sequence: CASSSLGGNTEAFF. CDR3 in DNA: TGTGCCAGCAGCTCCCTTGGGGGGAACACTGAAGCTTTCTTT.

This clone was counted only a few times. The chain links TRBV6-6 to TRBJ1-1, with 8 bases matching TRBD1. The V gene's germline CDR1 is MNHNY and CDR2 SVGAGI (reference sequence). CDR3 length: 15 residues. Unmatched junction bases numbered 12, after V lost 6 bases and J lost 6 bases. The CDR3 spells CASRGQGGVSAEAFF. CDR3 coding DNA: TGTGCCAGCAGAGGACAGGGTGGGGTGTCGGCTGAAGCTTTCTTT.

This clone showed up just a few times. CDR3 in DNA: TGTGCCAGTAGTATCCACGTCCAAAACATTCAGTACTTC. This codes for CASSIHVQNIQYF. V is TRBV19 and J is TRBJ2-4; D is ambiguous. The germline CDR1 and CDR2 sequences are LNHDA and SQIVND (reference sequence). V was shortened by 3 bases and J by 5 bases, with 8 bases between the two germline ends. This CDR3 comprises 13 residues. The full variable domain, rest sourced from reference TRBV19 and TRBJ2-4, is DGGITQSPKYLFRKEGQNVTLSCEQNLNHDAMYWYRQDPGQGLRLIYYSQIVNDFQKGDIAEGYSVSREKKESFPLTVTSAQKNPTAFYLCASSIHVQNIQYFGAGTRLSVL.

A few counts support this clone. V gene TRBV9 combines with J gene TRBJ2-1, with 13 bases that match TRBD2. Unmatched junction bases numbered 10, after V lost 4 bases and J lost 12 bases. Germline values: CDR1 SGDLS, CDR2 YYNGEE. The CDR3 consists of 15 residues. The CDR3: CASSRTSGRNQRQFF. Here the CDR3 DNA reads TGTGCCAGCAGCCGGACTAGCGGGAGAAACCAAAGGCAGTTCTTC.

J is TRBJ1-1 and V is TRBV10-3; the match to TRBD1 covers 7 bases. Germline-derived CDR1 and CDR2 are ENHRY and SYGVKD. The CDR3 loop spans 14 amino acids. V lost 3 bases to trimming and J lost 1 base; unmatched junction nucleotides: 2. CDR3 DNA sequence: TGTGCCATCAGTGACAGGGGGGAGAACACTGAAGCTTTCTTT. Its translation: CAISDRGENTEAFF.

This clone showed up just a few times. The chain has TRBV9 and TRBJ2-1; D uncertain. The germline CDR1 and CDR2 sequences are SGDLS and YYNGEE. V lost 6 bases, J lost 6 bases, and 16 bases lay in between. This CDR3 has 14 residues. CDR3 loop: CASTDENGVNEQFF. CDR3 nucleotide sequence: TGTGCCAGCACCGATGAGAACGGCGTCAATGAGCAGTTCTTC.

A single count supports this clone. The chain combines TRBV15 with TRBJ2-5; D is perhaps TRBD2 (6 bases). The CDR3 spans 15 residues. Germline V lookup: CDR1 LNHNV, CDR2 YYDKDF (reference sequence). V lost 4 bases and J 1 base, leaving 13 bases between the germline ends. DNA for the CDR3: TGTGCCACCAGCACCCTCCGGGGAGGCCAAGAGACCCAGTACTTC. Protein product: CATSTLRGGQETQYF. Full variable domain (outside the CDR3, taken from reference TRBV15 and TRBJ2-5): DAMVIQNPRYQVTQFGKPVTLSCSQTLNHNVMYWYQQKSSQAPKLLFHYYDKDFNNEADTPDNFQSRRPNTSFCFLDIRSPGLGDTAMYLCATSTLRGGQETQYFGPGTRLLVL.

The DNA for the CDR3 is TGTGCCAGCAGCACCCAGGGGAGAAACACCATATATTTT. Its translation is CASSTQGRNTIYF. V usage is TRBV7-2 and J usage is TRBJ1-3; possible D gene TRBD1, 6 bases. Germline V lookup: CDR1 SGHTA, CDR2 FQGNSA. V was shortened by 5 bases and J by 5 bases, with 10 bases between the two germline ends. The CDR3 is made up of 13 amino acids.

The chain uses TRBV7-6 and TRBJ2-7, with 7 nucleotides matching TRBD1. Looked up from germline, CDR1 is SGHVS and CDR2 is FNYEAQ. After removal of 4 bases from V and 3 bases from J, the junction contained 6 bases not matched to a gene. The length of the CDR3 is 14 residues. The CDR3 region is CASSSGQAVYEQYF. Written as DNA, the CDR3 is TGTGCCAGCAGCTCCGGACAGGCGGTCTACGAGCAGTACTTC.

The rearrangement links TRBV2 to TRBJ1-1, with a possible D match to TRBD1 (5 bases). V lost 2 bases to trimming and J lost 0 bases, with 10 bases between them. The CDR3 sequence is 15 residues long. CDR1 and CDR2 (germline): SNHLY, FYNNEI. CDR3: CASSESQGLNTEAFF. DNA of the CDR3: TGTGCCAGCAGTGAATCCCAGGGCCTGAACACTGAAGCTTTCTTT. Full variable domain (remainder filled in from reference TRBV2 and TRBJ1-1): EPEVTQTPSHQVTQMGQEVILRCVPISNHLYFYWYRQILGQKVEFLVSFYNNEISEKSEIFDDQFSVERPDGSNFTLKIRSTKLEDSAMYFCASSESQGLNTEAFFGQGTRLTVV.

The rearrangement links TRBV6-5 to TRBJ1-4; D is unresolved. Trimming cost V 0 bases and J 3 bases, with 8 bases left between them. The germline CDR1 and CDR2 sequences are MNHEY and SVGAGI. The CDR3 is 15 amino acids. CDR3 coding DNA: TGTGCCAGCAGTTACTCGATGAGGTCTAATGAAAAACTGTTTTTT. Protein product: CASSYSMRSNEKLFF.

V is TRBV27 and J is TRBJ1-2; 7 nucleotides line up with TRBD1. This CDR3 is built from 13 residues. In germline, CDR1 is MNHEY, CDR2 SMNVEV (reference sequence). Trimming removed 6 bases from V and 6 bases from J; junction bases left unmatched: 7. For the CDR3, the DNA is TGTGCCAGCAGCCGCAGGGGGACGGATGGCTACACCTTC. Its translation: CASSRRGTDGYTF.

This chain connects TRBV15 to TRBJ2-7; no clear D. Germline values: CDR1 LNHNV, CDR2 YYDKDF (reference sequence). The ends were cut back, 0 bases at V and 3 bases at J, with 6 bases in the middle. The CDR3 contains 13 residues. CDR3 nucleotide sequence: TGTGCCACCAGCAGAGATCCCAGCTACGAGCAGTACTTC. Translated, it gives CATSRDPSYEQYF. Looking up the rest from reference TRBV15 and TRBJ2-7 gives the full variable domain: DAMVIQNPRYQVTQFGKPVTLSCSQTLNHNVMYWYQQKSSQAPKLLFHYYDKDFNNEADTPDNFQSRRPNTSFCFLDIRSPGLGDTAMYLCATSRDPSYEQYFGPGTRLTVT.

The chain is built from TRBV18 and TRBJ2-2; the D gene is possibly TRBD2 (6 bases). CDR1 and CDR2 (germline): KGHSH, LQKENI. The CDR3 contains 15 residues. V lost 3 bases to trimming and J lost 4 bases, with 12 bases between them. The CDR3 nucleotides are TGTGCCAGCTCACCCATGGAGGGTGGCACCGGGGAGCTGTTTTTT. Translated: CASSPMEGGTGELFF.

Remarks on this clone: Other DNA sequences within the sample encode an identical CDR3. The CDR3 sequence is CATLAGGSTDTQYF. CDR3 sequence (DNA): TGTGCCACCTTAGCGGGAGGGTCCACAGATACGCAGTATTTT. The chain employs TRBV7-9 and TRBJ2-3; TRBD2 agrees at 11 bases. The CDR3 length is 14 residues. From germline, CDR1 is SEHNR and CDR2 FQNEAQ (reference sequence). The V and J ends lost 10 bases and 2 bases, in that order; junction bases with no gene match: 5.

This clone was seen a few times. V gene TRBV9 combines with J gene TRBJ2-5; the match to TRBD1 covers 7 bases. Germline trimming cut 1 base from V and 7 bases from J; bases unmatched to any gene: 4. CDR1 is SGDLS and CDR2 is YYNGEE in the germline V gene. The CDR3 consists of 13 residues. CDR3 sequence reads: CASSVRQGGTQYF. The CDR3 nucleotides read TGTGCCAGCAGCGTAAGACAGGGTGGGACCCAGTACTTC. Looking up the rest from reference TRBV9 and TRBJ2-5 gives the full variable domain: DSGVTQTPKHLITATGQRVTLRCSPRSGDLSVYWYQQSLDQGLQFLIQYYNGEERAKGNILERFSAQQFPDLHSELNLSSLELGDSALYFCASSVRQGGTQYFGPGTRLLVL.

This clone was picked up one time. V gene TRBV5-4 combines with J gene TRBJ1-3, with D possibly TRBD1 on 5 matching bases. CDR1 SGHNT and CDR2 YYREEE come from the germline V gene (reference sequence). Trimming took 6 bases from V and 0 from J, leaving 10 bases between them. This CDR3 is 14 amino acids long. The CDR3 nucleotides read TGTGCCAGCACGGGGCCCAACTCTGGAAACACCATATATTTT. It codes for CASTGPNSGNTIYF.

The rearrangement joins TRBV7-2 to TRBJ2-7, with 10 bases lining up with TRBD2. Germline V lookup: CDR1 SGHTA, CDR2 FQGNSA. The V and J ends lost 5 bases and 8 bases, in that order; junction bases with no gene match: 9. The CDR3 is made up of 14 amino acids. The CDR3 bases are TGTGCCAGCAGCCCCGGACTAGCGGTTTCGCAGCAGTACTTC. Amino acid sequence: CASSPGLAVSQQYF. Complete variable domain (other parts from reference TRBV7-2 and TRBJ2-7): GAGVSQSPSNKVTEKGKDVELRCDPISGHTALYWYRQSLGQGLEFLIYFQGNSAPDKSGLPSDRFSAERTGGSVSTLTIQRTQQEDSAVYLCASSPGLAVSQQYFGPGTRLTVT.

This clone has only one observation. The V call is TRBV11-1, the J call TRBJ2-3, with TRBD2 identical over 12 bases. Germline V gene lookup returns CDR1 SGHAT and CDR2 FQDESV (reference sequence). J gave up 3 bases and V 5 bases, and 6 bases lay outside the gene matches. The CDR3 totals 16 residues. In DNA, the CDR3 is TGTGCCAGCAGCCTACCGGGACTAGCGGGTACAGATACGCAGTATTTT. Translated, it gives CASSLPGLAGTDTQYF.

The chain is built from TRBV6-5 and TRBJ2-4; unclear D gene. CDR3 length: 14 amino acids. Between the trimmed V and J ends, which lost 6 bases and 0 bases, there was a span of 9 bases. Germline-derived CDR1 and CDR2 are MNHEY and SVGAGI. CDR3 nucleotides: TGTGCCAGCAGATCCTCAGGAGCCAAAAACATTCAGTACTTC. It translates to CASRSSGAKNIQYF.

The J gene is TRBJ1-2, the V gene TRBV10-2; tentative D call: TRBD1 (6 bases). The germline gives CDR1 WSHSY, CDR2 SAAADI. The ends were cut back, 2 bases at V and 5 bases at J, with 15 bases in the middle. There are 15 residues in the CDR3. In nucleotides, the CDR3 is TGCGCCAGCAGTGAGGCAGTGCGGCAGGGGTATGGCTACACCTTC. Protein: CASSEAVRQGYGYTF.

The rearrangement links TRBV15 to TRBJ2-5, with D uncertain. The CDR3 is made up of 16 amino acids. Germline V gene lookup returns CDR1 LNHNV and CDR2 YYDKDF (reference sequence). V lost 1 base, J lost 5 bases, and 17 bases lay in between. The CDR3, as DNA: TGTGCCACCAGCAGAGGGGCCCCCGCGAGTGGGGAGACCCAGTACTTC. As protein: CATSRGAPASGETQYF.

The chain combines TRBV23-1 with TRBJ1-5; D is perhaps TRBD1 (5 bases). TRBV23-1 belongs to the ORF category, with a function that is uncertain. This CDR3 is built from 20 residues. Trimming took off 2 bases at V and 4 bases at J, with 27 bases between the two ends. The CDR3 nucleotides read TGCGCCAGCAGTCAAACCGGGGGAGGCGCAGGGAGCCGGGAAAATCAGCCCCAGCATTTT. Protein: CASSQTGGGAGSRENQPQHF.

V is TRBV12-5 and J is TRBJ2-3, with D possibly TRBD1 on 5 matching bases. This CDR3 has 14 amino acids. V lost 3 bases, J lost 0 bases, and 7 bases lay in between. From germline, CDR1 is LGHNT and CDR2 FRNRAP. The CDR3 sequence: CASGLGESTDTQYF. CDR3 DNA: TGTGCTAGTGGTTTAGGGGAAAGCACAGATACGCAGTATTTT.

A remark on this clone: One end of the junction does not line up with germline, which may come from a read error. The sample has other DNA sequences that encode this CDR3 too. The chain couples TRBV6-6 to TRBJ1-1; 8 positions agree with TRBD1. CDR3 length: 14 amino acids. CDR1 and CDR2 (germline): MNHNY, SVGAGI (reference sequence). CDR3 region: CASSYHRGGTEAFF. The CDR3 DNA follows: TGTGCTAGCAGTTACCACAGGGGGGGAACTGAAGCTTTCTTT.

The rearrangement uses TRBV19 and TRBJ2-4; 16 nucleotides align to TRBD2. Germline loops: CDR1 LNHDA, CDR2 SQIVND (reference sequence). The CDR3 sequence is 19 residues long. Losses at the gene ends were 6 bases for V and 0 bases for J; bases not matched to a gene: 8. This CDR3 reads CASSRGLAGGELAKNIQYF. The CDR3 bases are TGTGCCAGTAGCAGGGGACTAGCGGGAGGGGAATTAGCCAAAAACATTCAGTACTTC. Full variable domain (missing parts from reference TRBV19 and TRBJ2-4): DGGITQSPKYLFRKEGQNVTLSCEQNLNHDAMYWYRQDPGQGLRLIYYSQIVNDFQKGDIAEGYSVSREKKESFPLTVTSAQKNPTAFYLCASSRGLAGGELAKNIQYFGAGTRLSVL.

V usage is TRBV4-2 and J usage is TRBJ2-1; TRBD1 agrees at 7 bases. This CDR3 contains 15 residues. J gave up 0 bases and V 4 bases, and 3 bases lay outside the gene matches. Germline V gives CDR1 LGHNA, CDR2 YNFKEQ. This chain's CDR3 is CASSPDRSSYNEQFF. The CDR3 DNA is TGTGCCAGCAGCCCGGACAGGAGCTCCTACAATGAGCAGTTCTTC.

The gene calls are TRBV11-2 and TRBJ1-2; D unresolved. Germline V gene data show CDR1 as SGHAT and CDR2 as FQNNGV. The CDR3 is made up of 14 amino acids. Between the trimmed V and J ends, which lost 1 base and 7 bases, there was a span of 13 bases. The CDR3 nucleotides read TGTGCCAGCAGCTTAGCCCAGGCCCGGGGTGGCTACACCTTC. Encoded protein: CASSLAQARGGYTF.